The clone carrying this T cell receptor beta chain showed up many times. Its antigen is currently unknown. This sample is drawn from a study of regulatory T cells in long-lasting Graves disease. General observations from the study: Whereas new patients shared 800 to 1,000 public clonotypes, persistent patients shared more, at 2,741. Favoring TRBV28, TRBJ1-2 and TRBJ2-5 was a feature seen in persistent disease.

Noted time point: newly diagnosed GD, antithyroid drugs for less than 3 months. Isolated PBMC RNA provided the starting material for the TCR library. To make TCR beta libraries, researchers used iRepertoire HTBI primers and Arm-PCR of CDR3 regions. Using its own MiXCR run on the multiplex PCR reads, TCRdb lists one record per CDR3 protein. The repertoire consists of about 530,000 distinct CDR3 sequences, with about 16% occurring once and the leading ten covering around 25%. The CDR3 contains 16 residues. Germline V CDR1 and CDR2: SEHNR, FQNEAQ (reference sequence). The V and J ends lost 5 bases and 6 bases, in that order; junction bases with no gene match: 13. These records were also assigned to another study, of T cells in Graves' hyperthyroidism and ophthalmopathy. That source notes: Blood held most thyroid clonotypes expanded above 0.001 frequency.

This TCR was sampled from a woman aged 35 to 60 with Graves disease. The chain links TRBV7-9 to TRBJ1-1; TRBD1 aligns across 9 bases. The specimen comprised peripheral blood mononuclear cells (PBMCs), sampled at new diagnosis, from a patient treated with antithyroid drugs. DNA for the CDR3: TGTGCCAGCAGCGTTACAGGGGGCGAAGGGAAACCTGAAGCTTTCTTT. It yields the protein CASSVTGGEGKPEAFF. The full variable domain, with the rest looked up from reference TRBV7-9 and TRBJ1-1, is DTGVSQNPRHKITKRGQNVTFRCDPISEHNRLYWYRQTLGQGPEFLTYFQNEAQLEKSRLLSDRFSAERPKGSFSTLEIQRTEQGDSAMYLCASSVTGGEGKPEAFFGQGTRLTVV.